The source of this T cell receptor (beta chain) is a study of blood T cell repertoires in COVID-19. Assignment of participants to cohorts was predicated upon participant-reported clinical history. Comments on this clone: In the same sample, other DNA sequences code for this CDR3.

Repertoires were generated with immunoSEQ multiplex PCR, while TCRdb's copy carries only in-frame clones and drops some. This sample has about 320,000 clones; about nine tenths occur once, and the top ten carry about 9.8%. Deletions cut 1 base from V and 5 bases from J, with 11 bases between. Per the germline V gene, CDR1 is SGHVS and CDR2 is FNYEAQ. This CDR3 has 14 amino acids. The chain combines TRBV7-6 with TRBJ2-5, with D tentatively TRBD1 (5 bases). The sequence derives from a woman aged 18-30 years who had recovered from COVID-19. Sequences were obtained from PBMCs or T cells enriched from blood (not recorded which). Written as DNA, the CDR3 is TGTGCCAGCAGCTTAGGGGGCGTAGGGGAGACCCAGTACTTC. This encodes CASSLGGVGETQYF.